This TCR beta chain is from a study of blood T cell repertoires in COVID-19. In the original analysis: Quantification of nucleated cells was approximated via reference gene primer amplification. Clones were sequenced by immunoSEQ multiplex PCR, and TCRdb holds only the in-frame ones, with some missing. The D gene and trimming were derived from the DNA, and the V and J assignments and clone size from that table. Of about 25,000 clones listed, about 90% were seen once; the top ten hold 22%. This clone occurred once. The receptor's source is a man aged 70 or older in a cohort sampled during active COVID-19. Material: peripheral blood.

This CDR3 is CASSPGQFIRGYGYTF. The CDR3 nucleotides read TGTGCCAGCAGTCCGGGACAGTTCATCCGGGGCTATGGCTACACCTTC. The V call is TRBV5-8, the J call TRBJ1-2; 7 nucleotides align to TRBD1. This CDR3 has 16 amino acids. The junction had 14 bases not matched to a gene; V was cut back by 5 bases and J by 4 bases. Per the germline V gene, CDR1 is SGHTS and CDR2 is YDEGEE. The entire variable domain, with the rest obtained from reference TRBV5-8 and TRBJ1-2, is as follows: EAGVTQSPTHLIKTRGQQATLRCSPISGHTSVYWYQQALGLGLQFLLWYDEGEERNRGNFPPRFSGRQFPNYSSELNVNALELEDSALYLCASSPGQFIRGYGYTFGSGTRLTVV.